This T cell receptor beta chain emerged from a study of T cells after yellow fever vaccination (dated by TCRdb to about 2019). A note on the overall study: Using CD3, CD45RA, CCR7 and CD95 staining, memory subsets (EM, EMRA, CM and Tscm) were sorted on a BD FACS Aria III. Blood was collected at multiple timepoints before and after primary and secondary immunization, and bulk PBMC replicates and cell subsets were isolated. To follow T-cell clones before and after primary and booster YFV17D yellow fever vaccination, bulk TCR alpha and beta repertoires were sequenced over time. Libraries from fractions with low cell numbers were prepared with the SMART-Seq v4 Ultra Low Input RNA kit. The cohort comprised two healthy male donors, one aged 18 to 30 and one aged 30 to 40 years. Memory subsets were sorted on days 0, 15 and 45 and at 18 months following primary vaccination, and on days 0, 15 and 45 following the 30-year booster.

The paper's findings and limits, for the study overall: A small fraction of clonotypes showed up in both the CD4 and CD8 compartments, probably as a result of convergent recombination. In the sorted memory subsets on day 0, nearly all vaccine-responding clonotypes were below the level of detection. The study included only a couple of donors, which limits how far the findings can be generalized. Computational filtering was needed because FACS-sorted repertoires could contain abundant contaminating clonotypes from the bulk population. After the booster, most of the clones that had expanded following primary vaccination were detected again (roughly 97% of CD4 and around 90% of CD8), which suggests that memory was broadly maintained. Compared with the primary T-cell response, the secondary T-cell response was faster but weaker, reaching its peak on day 5 rather than on day 15.

This clonotype has just a few counts. Per-nucleotide qualities are absent, and no much larger clonotype sits a single base away. Synthesis of TCR cDNA relied on 5'RACE template switching, a step that introduced a universal primer site along with unique molecular identifiers. Priming of cDNA synthesis was performed from both the TCR alpha and TCR beta constant segments. Libraries were amplified in two PCR steps, with sample barcodes and sequencing adapters added in the second step. Libraries were sequenced on Illumina HiSeq 2500 (2x100 bp) or NovaSeq (2x150 bp). For the original study's pipeline: Demultiplexing of reads and collapsing into UMI consensus sequences were performed with MIGEC, and V(D)J alignment was carried out with MiXCR. Using edgeR on replicate PBMC samples, clonotypes were called vaccine-responding if FDR was below 0.01 and the log2 fold change was above 5 up to day 15. CD4 or CD8 identity was assigned to each bulk clonotype according to whether the clonotype was present at higher abundance in the sequenced CD4 repertoire or the sequenced CD8 repertoire. To estimate how each clone was distributed across memory phenotypes, clonotype frequencies in memory subsets were weighted by the numbers of FACS-sorted cells. TCRdb passed the public sequencing reads through fastp at Q25 and MiXCR, retaining productive beta sequences. Duplicate CDR3 protein sequences are folded into a single record with the most common DNA and genes. These V and J calls are TCRdb output, not the study's own analysis. Here the sample has 20,000 to 25,000 distinct CDR3 sequences; roughly 3.4% occur a single time. The ten largest clones capture around 0.98% of the sample.

This sample's treatment or condition label indicates: live attenuated yellow fever vaccine strain. PBMCs were isolated from peripheral blood using a standard Ficoll-Paque protocol. For sorted memory subsets, RNA extraction was done with the RNeasy Micro Kit. This TCR came from a man between 18 and 29 years old who received the YFV17D yellow fever vaccine. The material sequenced was PBMCs, either bulk or a sorted T-cell subset (CD4+, CD8+, memory, or dextramer-sorted; not recorded which), taken 35 to 50 days after the first yellow fever vaccination.

The DNA sequence is as follows: TGTGCCAGCAGCTTAGGGGCGGGGGACACTGAAGCTTTCTTT. This encodes CASSLGAGDTEAFF. In this chain, TRBV5-4 is recombined with TRBJ1-1; the D segment could be TRBD1, given 5 matching bases. Trimming at the junction amounts to 2 bases on V and 3 bases on J, and the germline ends lie 11 bases apart. According to the germline V gene (reference sequence), CDR1 reads SGHNT and CDR2 reads YYREEE. The CDR3 numbers 14 residues from cysteine through phenylalanine. CDR3 DNA only is kept here, 42 bases in frame from base 1. Joined to the reference TRBV5-4 and TRBJ1-1 proteins, this CDR3 gives the full variable domain: ETGVTQSPTHLIKTRGQQVTLRCSSQSGHNTVSWYQQALGQGPQFIFQYYREEENGRGNFPPRFSGLQFPNYSSELNVNALELDDSALYLCASSLGAGDTEAFFGQGTRLTVV.